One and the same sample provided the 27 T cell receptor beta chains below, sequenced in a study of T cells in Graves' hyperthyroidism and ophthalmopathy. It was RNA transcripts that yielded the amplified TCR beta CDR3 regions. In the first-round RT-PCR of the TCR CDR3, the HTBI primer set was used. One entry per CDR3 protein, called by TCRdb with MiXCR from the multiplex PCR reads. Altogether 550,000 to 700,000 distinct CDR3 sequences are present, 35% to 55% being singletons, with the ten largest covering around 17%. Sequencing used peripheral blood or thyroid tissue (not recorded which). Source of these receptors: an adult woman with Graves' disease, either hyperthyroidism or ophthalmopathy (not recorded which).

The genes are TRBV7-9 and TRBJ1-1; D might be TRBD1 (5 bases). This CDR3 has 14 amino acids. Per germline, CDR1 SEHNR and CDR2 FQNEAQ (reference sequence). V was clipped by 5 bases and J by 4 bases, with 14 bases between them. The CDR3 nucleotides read TGTGCCAGCAGCAGGGTCGGAGGGGTCACTGAAGCTTTCTTT. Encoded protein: CASSRVGGVTEAFF.

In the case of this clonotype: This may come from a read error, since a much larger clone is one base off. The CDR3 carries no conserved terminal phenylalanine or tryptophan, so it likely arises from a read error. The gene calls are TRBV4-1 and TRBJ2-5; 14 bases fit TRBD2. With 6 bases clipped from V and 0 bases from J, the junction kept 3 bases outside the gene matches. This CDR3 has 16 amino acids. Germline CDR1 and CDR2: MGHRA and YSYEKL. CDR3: CASRRTSGRYQETQYL. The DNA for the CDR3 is TGCGCCAGCAGAAGGACTAGCGGGAGGTACCAAGAGACCCAGTACCTC.

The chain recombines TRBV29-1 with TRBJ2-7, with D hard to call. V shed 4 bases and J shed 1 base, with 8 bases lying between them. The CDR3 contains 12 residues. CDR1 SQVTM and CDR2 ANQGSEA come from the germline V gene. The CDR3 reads CSVVGRSYEQYF. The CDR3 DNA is TGCAGCGTTGTAGGCAGGTCCTACGAGCAGTACTTC.

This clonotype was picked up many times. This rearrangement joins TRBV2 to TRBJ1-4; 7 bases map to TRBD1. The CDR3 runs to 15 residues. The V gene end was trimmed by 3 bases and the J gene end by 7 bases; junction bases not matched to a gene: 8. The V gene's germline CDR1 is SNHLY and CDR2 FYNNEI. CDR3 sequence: CASSEGNQGVEKLFF. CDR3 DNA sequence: TGTGCCAGCAGTGAGGGCAACCAGGGGGTTGAAAAACTGTTTTTT.

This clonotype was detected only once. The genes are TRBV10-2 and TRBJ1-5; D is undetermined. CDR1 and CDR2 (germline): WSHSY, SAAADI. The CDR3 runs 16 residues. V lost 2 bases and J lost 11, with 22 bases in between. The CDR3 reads CASSEGPGGSGETQHF. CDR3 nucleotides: TGCGCCAGCAGTGAGGGGCCTGGCGGGTCGGGAGAGACCCAGCATTTT.

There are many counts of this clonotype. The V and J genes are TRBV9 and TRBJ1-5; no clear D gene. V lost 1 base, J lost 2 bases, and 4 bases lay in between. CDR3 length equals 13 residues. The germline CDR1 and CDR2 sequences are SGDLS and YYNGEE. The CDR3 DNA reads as TGTGCCAGCAGCGTACAGGGCAATCAGCCCCAGCATTTT. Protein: CASSVQGNQPQHF.

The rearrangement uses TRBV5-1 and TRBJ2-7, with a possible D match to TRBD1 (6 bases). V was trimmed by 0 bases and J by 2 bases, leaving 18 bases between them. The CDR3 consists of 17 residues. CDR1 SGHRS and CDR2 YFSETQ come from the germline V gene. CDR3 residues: CASSLGITGIETYEQYF. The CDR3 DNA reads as TGCGCCAGCAGCTTGGGGATTACAGGGATCGAGACCTACGAGCAGTACTTC.

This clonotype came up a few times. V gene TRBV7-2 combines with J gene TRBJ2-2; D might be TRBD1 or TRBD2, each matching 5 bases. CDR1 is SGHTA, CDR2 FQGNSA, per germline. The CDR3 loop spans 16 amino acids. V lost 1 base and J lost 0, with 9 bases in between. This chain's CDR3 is CASSLGRGANTGELFF. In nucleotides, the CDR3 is TGTGCCAGCAGCTTAGGGAGAGGGGCGAACACCGGGGAGCTGTTTTTT. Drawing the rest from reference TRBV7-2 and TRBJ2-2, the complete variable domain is GAGVSQSPSNKVTEKGKDVELRCDPISGHTALYWYRQSLGQGLEFLIYFQGNSAPDKSGLPSDRFSAERTGGSVSTLTIQRTQQEDSAVYLCASSLGRGANTGELFFGEGSRLTVL.

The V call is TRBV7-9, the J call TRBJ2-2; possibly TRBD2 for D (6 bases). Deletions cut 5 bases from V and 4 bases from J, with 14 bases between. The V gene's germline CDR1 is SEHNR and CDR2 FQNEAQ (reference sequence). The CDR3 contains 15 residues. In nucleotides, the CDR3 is TGTGCCAGCAGCCCCAGACTAGATTTCACCGGGGAGCTGTTTTTT. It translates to CASSPRLDFTGELFF.

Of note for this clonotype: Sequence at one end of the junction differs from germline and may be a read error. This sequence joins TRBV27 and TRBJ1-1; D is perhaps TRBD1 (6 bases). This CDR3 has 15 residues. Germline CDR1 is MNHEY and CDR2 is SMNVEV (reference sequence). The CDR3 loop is CASKMGGAGETEALF. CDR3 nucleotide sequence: TGTGCCAGCAAAATGGGGGGCGCAGGGGAGACTGAAGCTCTCTTT.

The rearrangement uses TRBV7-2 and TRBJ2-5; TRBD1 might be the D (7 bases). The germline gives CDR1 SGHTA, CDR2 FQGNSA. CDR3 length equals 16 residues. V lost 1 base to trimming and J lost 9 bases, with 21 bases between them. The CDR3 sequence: CASSLVHRGGNQPQYF. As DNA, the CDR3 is TGTGCCAGCAGCTTAGTTCACAGGGGAGGCAATCAGCCCCAGTACTTC.

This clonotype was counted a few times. The CDR3 loop reads CSVEGGAGNTEAFF. The CDR3 DNA reads as TGCAGCGTTGAAGGTGGGGCAGGGAACACTGAAGCTTTCTTT. V is TRBV29-1 and J is TRBJ1-1, with D possibly TRBD1 on 5 matching bases. Germline-derived CDR1 and CDR2 are SQVTM and ANQGSEA. The V and J ends lost 1 base and 1 base respectively, with 10 bases between them. The CDR3 consists of 14 residues.

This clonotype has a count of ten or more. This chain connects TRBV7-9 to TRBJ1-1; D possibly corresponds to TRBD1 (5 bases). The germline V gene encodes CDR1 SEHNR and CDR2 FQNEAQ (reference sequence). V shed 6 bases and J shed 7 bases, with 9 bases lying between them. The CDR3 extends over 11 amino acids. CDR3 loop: CASSPDSEAFF. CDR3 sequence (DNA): TGTGCCAGCAGTCCCGACAGTGAAGCTTTCTTT.

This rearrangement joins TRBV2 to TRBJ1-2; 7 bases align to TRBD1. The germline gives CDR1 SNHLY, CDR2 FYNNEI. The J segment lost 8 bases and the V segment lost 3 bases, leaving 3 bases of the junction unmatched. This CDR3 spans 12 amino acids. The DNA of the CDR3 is TGTGCCAGCAGTGAGAAAGGGGGCGGCTACACCTTC. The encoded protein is CASSEKGGGYTF.

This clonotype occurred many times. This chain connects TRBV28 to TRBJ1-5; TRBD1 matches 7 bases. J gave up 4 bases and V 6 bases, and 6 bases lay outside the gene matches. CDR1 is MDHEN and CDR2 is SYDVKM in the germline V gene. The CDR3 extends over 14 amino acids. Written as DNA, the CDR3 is TGTGCCAGCAGCCGACAGGGAAGTAATCAGCCCCAGCATTTT. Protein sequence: CASSRQGSNQPQHF.

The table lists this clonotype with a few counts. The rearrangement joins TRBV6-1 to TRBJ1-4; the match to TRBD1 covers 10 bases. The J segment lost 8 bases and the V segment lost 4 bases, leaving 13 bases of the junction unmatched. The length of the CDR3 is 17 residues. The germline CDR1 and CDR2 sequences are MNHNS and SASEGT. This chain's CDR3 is CASSAGTGVGGTEKLFF. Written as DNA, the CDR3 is TGTGCCAGCAGTGCCGGGACAGGGGTAGGAGGAACCGAAAAACTGTTTTTT.

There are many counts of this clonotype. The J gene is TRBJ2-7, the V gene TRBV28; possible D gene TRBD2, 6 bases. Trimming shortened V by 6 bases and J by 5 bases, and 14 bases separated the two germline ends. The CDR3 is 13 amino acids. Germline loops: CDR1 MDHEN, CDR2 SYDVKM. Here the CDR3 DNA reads TGTGCCAGCAGCCTTGGAGGGTGGGACGAGCAGTACTTC. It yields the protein CASSLGGWDEQYF.

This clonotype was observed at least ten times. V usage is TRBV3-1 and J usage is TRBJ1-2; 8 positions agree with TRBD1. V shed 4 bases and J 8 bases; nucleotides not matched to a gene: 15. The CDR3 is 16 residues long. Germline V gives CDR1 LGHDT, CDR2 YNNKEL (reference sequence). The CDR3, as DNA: TGTGCCAGCAGCCGGGAACTACCGGACAGGGAGGAAGGCTACACCTTC. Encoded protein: CASSRELPDREEGYTF.

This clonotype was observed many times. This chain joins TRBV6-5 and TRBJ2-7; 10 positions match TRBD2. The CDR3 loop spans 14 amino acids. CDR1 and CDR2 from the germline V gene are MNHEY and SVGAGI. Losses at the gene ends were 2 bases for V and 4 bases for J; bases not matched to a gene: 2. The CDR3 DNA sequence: TGTGCCAGCAGTTACCTAGCGGGAGTTTACGAGCAGTACTTC. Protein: CASSYLAGVYEQYF.

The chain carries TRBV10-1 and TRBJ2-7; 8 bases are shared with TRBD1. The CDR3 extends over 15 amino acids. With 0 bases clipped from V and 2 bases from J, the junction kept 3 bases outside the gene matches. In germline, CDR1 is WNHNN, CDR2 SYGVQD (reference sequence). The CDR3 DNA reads TGCGCCAGCAGTGAGTCCAGGACAGGGACCTACGAGCAGTACTTC. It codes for CASSESRTGTYEQYF.

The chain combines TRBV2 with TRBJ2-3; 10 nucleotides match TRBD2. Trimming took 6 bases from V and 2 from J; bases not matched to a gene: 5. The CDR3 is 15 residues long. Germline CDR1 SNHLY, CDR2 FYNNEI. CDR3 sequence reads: CASSVSGRATDTQYF. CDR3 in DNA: TGTGCCAGCAGCGTCAGCGGGAGGGCCACAGATACGCAGTATTTT.

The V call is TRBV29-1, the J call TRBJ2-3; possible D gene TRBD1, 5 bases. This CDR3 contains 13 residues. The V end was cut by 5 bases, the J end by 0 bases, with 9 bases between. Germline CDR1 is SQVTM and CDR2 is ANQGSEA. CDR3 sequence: CSVSQGSTDTQYF. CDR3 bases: TGCAGCGTTTCCCAGGGTAGCACAGATACGCAGTATTTT.

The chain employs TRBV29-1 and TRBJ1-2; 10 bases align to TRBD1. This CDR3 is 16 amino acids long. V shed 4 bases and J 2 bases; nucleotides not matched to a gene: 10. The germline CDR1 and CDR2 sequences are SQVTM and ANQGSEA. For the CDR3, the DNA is TGCAGCGTTGGGGGGACAGGGGTTTCGTTGAACTATGGCTACACCTTC. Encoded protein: CSVGGTGVSLNYGYTF.

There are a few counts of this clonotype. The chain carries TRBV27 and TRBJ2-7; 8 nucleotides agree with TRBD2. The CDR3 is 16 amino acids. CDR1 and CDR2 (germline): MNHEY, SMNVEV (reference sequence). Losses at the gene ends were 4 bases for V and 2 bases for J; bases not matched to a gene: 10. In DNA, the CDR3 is TGTGCCAGCAGTTGGTCTAGCGGGCTTGGGGCCTACGAGCAGTACTTC. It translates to CASSWSSGLGAYEQYF.

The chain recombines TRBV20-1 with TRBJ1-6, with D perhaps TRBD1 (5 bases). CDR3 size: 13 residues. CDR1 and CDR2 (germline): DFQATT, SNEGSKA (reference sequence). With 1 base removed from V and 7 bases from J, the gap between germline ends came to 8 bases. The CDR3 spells CSARVRGNSPLHF. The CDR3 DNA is TGCAGTGCTAGAGTGCGGGGGAATTCACCCCTCCACTTT.

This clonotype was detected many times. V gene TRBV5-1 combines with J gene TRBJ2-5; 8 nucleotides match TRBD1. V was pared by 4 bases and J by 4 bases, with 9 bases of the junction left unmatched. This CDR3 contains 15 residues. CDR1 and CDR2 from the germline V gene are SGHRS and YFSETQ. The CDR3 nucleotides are TGCGCCAGCAGCAGACTAGGACAGGGCAGAGAGACCCAGTACTTC. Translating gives CASSRLGQGRETQYF.

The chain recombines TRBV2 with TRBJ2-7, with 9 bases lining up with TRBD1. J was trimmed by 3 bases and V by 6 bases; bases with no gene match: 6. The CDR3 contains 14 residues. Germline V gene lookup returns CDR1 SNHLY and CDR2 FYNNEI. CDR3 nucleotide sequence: TGTGCCAGCAGCGCAACAGGGGGCTTCTACGAGCAGTACTTC. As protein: CASSATGGFYEQYF.